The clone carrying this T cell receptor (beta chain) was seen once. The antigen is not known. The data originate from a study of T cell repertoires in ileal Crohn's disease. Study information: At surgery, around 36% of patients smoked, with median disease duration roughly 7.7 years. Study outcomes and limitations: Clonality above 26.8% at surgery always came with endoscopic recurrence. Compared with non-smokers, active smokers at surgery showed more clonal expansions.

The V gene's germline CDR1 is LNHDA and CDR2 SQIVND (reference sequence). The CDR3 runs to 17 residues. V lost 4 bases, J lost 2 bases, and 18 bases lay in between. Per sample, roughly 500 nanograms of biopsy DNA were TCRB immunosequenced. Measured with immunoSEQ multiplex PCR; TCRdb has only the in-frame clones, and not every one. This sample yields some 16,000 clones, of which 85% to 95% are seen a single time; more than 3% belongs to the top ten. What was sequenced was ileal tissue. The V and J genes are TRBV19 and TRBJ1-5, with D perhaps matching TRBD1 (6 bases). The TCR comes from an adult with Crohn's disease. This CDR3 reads CASSTPRGSIGNQPQHF. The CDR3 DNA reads TGTGCCAGTAGTACCCCCAGGGGATCGATTGGCAATCAGCCCCAGCATTTT.